Shown below are 23 T cell receptor beta chains from a single sample sequenced in a study of T-cell memory formation after mild COVID-19. MiXCR, run by TCRdb on the 5' RACE reads, gives a single entry per CDR3 protein. The table includes 95,000 to 110,000 distinct CDR3 sequences, approximately 15% detected once. Sequencing was performed on PBMCs or a T cell subset sorted from them (not recorded which). The receptors stem from a man between 18 and 35 years old who had mild COVID-19 (a few samples of this study predate the infection). Cell type and time point are not known.

This clonotype was counted only a few times. CDR3 protein: CASSQGNGQPQHF. Here the CDR3 DNA reads TGCGCCAGCAGCCAAGGAAATGGTCAGCCCCAGCATTTT. The chain uses TRBV4-1 and TRBJ1-5; the D is unclear. Between the trimmed V and J ends, which lost 1 base and 6 bases, there was a span of 7 bases. The CDR3 runs to 13 residues. Germline V gives CDR1 MGHRA, CDR2 YSYEKL.

This clonotype was counted a few times. The genes are TRBV12-3 or TRBV12-4 and TRBJ1-1; 8 bases map to TRBD1. The CDR3 totals 16 residues. The V segment lost 3 bases and the J segment 7 bases; nucleotides outside the gene matches: 13. CDR3 DNA: TGTGCCAGCAGTTTTCCGGTATCAGGGGGCGCGAATGAAGCTTTCTTT. Residues: CASSFPVSGGANEAFF.

This clonotype was seen at least ten times. This rearrangement joins TRBV20-1 to TRBJ2-1; perhaps TRBD1 as D (6 bases). The CDR3 covers 12 residues. Germline CDR1 is DFQATT and CDR2 is SNEGSKA (reference sequence). The V end lost 6 bases, the J end lost 8 bases, and 14 bases lay between the germline ends. The DNA for the CDR3 is TGCAGTGCCCCACACTACAGGGATGAGCAGTTCTTC. It translates to CSAPHYRDEQFF.

The gene calls are TRBV7-8 and TRBJ2-1; perhaps TRBD2 as D (6 bases). The CDR3 spans 14 residues. Germline loops: CDR1 SGHVS, CDR2 FQNEAQ. V was shortened by 5 bases and J by 4 bases, with 12 bases between the two germline ends. CDR3 sequence reads: CASSGGAEYNEQFF. The CDR3 nucleotides are TGTGCCAGCAGCGGAGGGGCAGAGTACAATGAGCAGTTCTTC. The variable domain in full, completed from reference TRBV7-8 and TRBJ2-1, reads GAGVSQSPRYKVAKRGQDVALRCDPISGHVSLFWYQQALGQGPEFLTYFQNEAQLDKSGLPSDRFFAERPEGSVSTLKIQRTQQEDSAVYLCASSGGAEYNEQFFGPGTRLTVL.

In its sample, this clonotype was seen many times. The chain has TRBV6-5 and TRBJ2-2; D is uncertain. Trimming stripped 2 bases from V and 0 bases from J, with 13 bases between. Germline V gene data show CDR1 as MNHEY and CDR2 as SVGAGI. CDR3 size: 17 residues. Here the CDR3 reads CASSYVLRTANTGELFF. CDR3 bases: TGTGCCAGCAGTTACGTCCTACGGACCGCGAACACCGGGGAGCTGTTTTTT.

The chain couples TRBV6-1 to TRBJ1-1, with D hard to call. The germline CDR1 and CDR2 sequences are MNHNS and SASEGT. Trimming pared 5 bases from V and 1 base from J, leaving 11 bases between. The CDR3 sequence is 14 residues long. The chain's CDR3 is CASSPRTENTEAFF. The CDR3 DNA follows: TGTGCCAGCAGTCCGCGGACGGAGAACACTGAAGCTTTCTTT.

This clonotype was seen more than once but under ten times. This rearrangement joins TRBV7-2 to TRBJ2-1; TRBD2 matches at 7 bases. The junction had 9 bases not matched to a gene; V was cut back by 5 bases and J by 2 bases. The CDR3 contains 16 residues. The germline V gene has CDR1 SGHTA and CDR2 FQGNSA. The CDR3 DNA reads as TGTGCCAGCAGCCTCGGGATGGGGGGGGCCTACAATGAGCAGTTCTTC. Amino acids: CASSLGMGGAYNEQFF.

The chain links TRBV6-5 to TRBJ2-3; tentatively, D is TRBD1 or TRBD2 (5 bases each). This CDR3 is built from 16 residues. Trimming took 6 bases from V and 4 from J, leaving 20 bases between them. From germline, CDR1 is MNHEY and CDR2 SVGAGI. This CDR3 is CASSPRDVQPADTQYF. The CDR3 coding sequence is TGTGCCAGCAGCCCACGGGACGTTCAACCGGCAGATACGCAGTATTTT.

The rearrangement links TRBV11-2 to TRBJ1-2; D is perhaps TRBD1 (6 bases). The CDR3 loop spans 14 amino acids. V lost 2 bases, J lost 8 bases, and 15 bases lay in between. The germline gives CDR1 SGHAT, CDR2 FQNNGV. The CDR3 nucleotides read TGTGCCAGCAGCTTACATGGCAGGGGTTTCGGCTACACCTTC. Translating gives CASSLHGRGFGYTF.

V gene TRBV15 combines with J gene TRBJ2-7, with 10 bases identical to TRBD1. Germline CDR1 is LNHNV and CDR2 is YYDKDF (reference sequence). The CDR3 sequence is 17 residues long. The J segment lost 2 bases and the V segment lost 2 bases, leaving 9 bases of the junction unmatched. The CDR3 reads CATSRIPGQGIPYEQYV. As DNA, the CDR3 is TGTGCCACCAGCAGAATTCCGGGACAGGGGATTCCCTACGAGCAGTACGTC.

This chain joins TRBV4-1 and TRBJ1-5, with a tentative D call TRBD1 (6 bases). V was shortened by 0 bases and J by 6 bases, with 9 bases between the two germline ends. Germline CDR1 and CDR2: MGHRA and YSYEKL. The CDR3 covers 14 residues. The CDR3 spells CASSQEEGVQPQHF. The CDR3 coding sequence is TGCGCCAGCAGCCAAGAGGAGGGGGTTCAGCCCCAGCATTTT.

The chain is built from TRBV9 and TRBJ2-7, with D perhaps being TRBD1 or TRBD2 (5 bases each). The CDR3 consists of 13 residues. CDR1 is SGDLS, CDR2 YYNGEE, per germline. V was pared by 4 bases and J by 9 bases, with 17 bases between. As DNA, the CDR3 is TGTGCCAGCAGCCGGGACGGAGGCTCCGGGCAGTACTTC. Amino acid sequence: CASSRDGGSGQYF. Filled out from reference TRBV9 and TRBJ2-7, the complete variable domain reads DSGVTQTPKHLITATGQRVTLRCSPRSGDLSVYWYQQSLDQGLQFLIQYYNGEERAKGNILERFSAQQFPDLHSELNLSSLELGDSALYFCASSRDGGSGQYFGPGTRLTVT.

This clonotype has at least ten counts. CDR3 in amino acids: CASSSRIAGGYNEQFF. The CDR3 DNA sequence: TGTGCCAGCAGCTCCCGGATAGCGGGGGGTTACAATGAGCAGTTCTTC. The rearrangement links TRBV11-3 to TRBJ2-1; 10 nucleotides line up with TRBD2. Germline-derived CDR1 and CDR2 are SGHNT and YENEEA. V dropped 4 bases and J dropped 4; count of bases not matched to a gene: 7. CDR3 size: 16 residues.

This clonotype was seen a handful of times. V and J are TRBV7-9 and TRBJ2-7; D uncertain. CDR1 is SEHNR, CDR2 FQNEAQ, per germline (reference sequence). The CDR3 sequence is 13 residues long. V was cut by 5 bases and J by 1 base, with 9 bases left in between. DNA for the CDR3: TGTGCCAGCAGCCCCCCCGGGTCCTACGAGCAGTACGTC. This translates into CASSPPGSYEQYV.

V gene TRBV7-6 combines with J gene TRBJ2-2, with 11 nucleotides matching TRBD2. Looked up from germline, CDR1 is SGHVS and CDR2 is FNYEAQ. V trimming: 7 bases; J trimming: 4 bases; junction bases outside the gene matches: 8. CDR3 length: 16 residues. In DNA form, the CDR3 reads TGTGCCAGCACCTTTAGCGGGGGGGCCGGCACCGGGGAGCTGTTTTTT. Translated, it gives CASTFSGGAGTGELFF.

The chain links TRBV5-1 to TRBJ2-3; no clear D. Deletions cut 0 bases from V and 2 bases from J, with 10 bases between. Per germline, CDR1 SGHRS and CDR2 YFSETQ. This CDR3 has 15 amino acids. Here the CDR3 DNA reads TGCGCCAGCAGCTTGGTCGGCACGGACACAGATACGCAGTATTTT. Its protein product is CASSLVGTDTDTQYF.

This clonotype was recorded at least ten times. This chain joins TRBV2 and TRBJ1-2; D unclear. V was trimmed by 0 bases and J by 0 bases, leaving 5 bases between them. The germline CDR1 and CDR2 sequences are SNHLY and FYNNEI. The CDR3 consists of 14 residues. The CDR3 here is CASSEAPANYGYTF. Here the CDR3 DNA reads TGTGCCAGCAGTGAAGCCCCAGCTAACTATGGCTACACCTTC.

This clonotype was seen at least ten times. The V and J genes are TRBV27 and TRBJ2-7; D could derive from TRBD1 or TRBD2 (6 bases each). Trimming left V 5 bases short and J 7 bases short, with 15 bases between. This CDR3 has 13 amino acids. Germline V gene sequence: CDR1 MNHEY, CDR2 SMNVEV (reference sequence). The CDR3 bases are TGTGCCAGCAGTGGGAGAGGGGGGTTGGAGCAGTACGTC. Its protein product is CASSGRGGLEQYV.

V is TRBV3-1 and J is TRBJ1-4; D remains ambiguous. This CDR3 is built from 17 residues. Between the trimmed V and J ends, which lost 0 bases and 8 bases, there was a span of 19 bases. Germline assignment: CDR1 LGHDT and CDR2 YNNKEL (reference sequence). The CDR3 DNA is TGTGCCAGCAGCCAAGAGACTGGGCGGGGTCGGCGGGAAAAACTGTTTTTT. Its translation is CASSQETGRGRREKLFF. The full variable domain, rest sourced from reference TRBV3-1 and TRBJ1-4, is DTAVSQTPKYLVTQMGNDKSIKCEQNLGHDTMYWYKQDSKKFLKIMFSYNNKELIINETVPNRFSPKSPDKAHLNLHINSLELGDSAVYFCASSQETGRGRREKLFFGSGTQLSVL.

This clonotype came up a few times. This chain connects TRBV9 to TRBJ1-1; no clear D. The CDR3 loop spans 14 amino acids. V was pared by 1 base and J by 1 base, with 8 bases between. The V gene's germline CDR1 is SGDLS and CDR2 YYNGEE. CDR3 DNA sequence: TGTGCCAGCAGCGTAACAGCAGAGAACACTGAAGCTTTCTTT. It is translated as CASSVTAENTEAFF. The variable domain in full, completed from reference TRBV9 and TRBJ1-1, reads DSGVTQTPKHLITATGQRVTLRCSPRSGDLSVYWYQQSLDQGLQFLIQYYNGEERAKGNILERFSAQQFPDLHSELNLSSLELGDSALYFCASSVTAENTEAFFGQGTRLTVV.

The chain couples TRBV29-1 to TRBJ1-2, with 7 nucleotides matching TRBD1. The trim removed 0 bases at V and 7 bases at J, leaving 8 bases unmatched. The CDR3 has 14 amino acids. Germline V gives CDR1 SQVTM, CDR2 ANQGSEA. The CDR3 region has the DNA TGCAGCGTTGAAGAGAGCCCGACAGGGTCTGGCTACACCTTC. It codes for CSVEESPTGSGYTF.

This clonotype has a handful of counts. The chain recombines TRBV14 with TRBJ2-4; TRBD1 matches 9 bases. This CDR3 is 17 amino acids long. Unmatched junction bases numbered 7, after V lost 4 bases and J lost 0 bases. Germline V gene sequence: CDR1 SGHDN, CDR2 FVKESK. The CDR3 DNA follows: TGTGCCAGCAGCCGGGGACAGGGACGAGTAGCCAAAAACATTCAGTACTTC. Its protein is CASSRGQGRVAKNIQYF.

This chain links TRBV4-1 with TRBJ1-2; TRBD1 might be the D (5 bases). V lost 1 base and J lost 4, with 10 bases in between. CDR1 MGHRA and CDR2 YSYEKL come from the germline V gene. The CDR3 spans 14 residues. The CDR3, as DNA: TGCGCCAGCAGCCAAGGGGGACCCAGCTATGGCTACACCTTC. Translating gives CASSQGGPSYGYTF.